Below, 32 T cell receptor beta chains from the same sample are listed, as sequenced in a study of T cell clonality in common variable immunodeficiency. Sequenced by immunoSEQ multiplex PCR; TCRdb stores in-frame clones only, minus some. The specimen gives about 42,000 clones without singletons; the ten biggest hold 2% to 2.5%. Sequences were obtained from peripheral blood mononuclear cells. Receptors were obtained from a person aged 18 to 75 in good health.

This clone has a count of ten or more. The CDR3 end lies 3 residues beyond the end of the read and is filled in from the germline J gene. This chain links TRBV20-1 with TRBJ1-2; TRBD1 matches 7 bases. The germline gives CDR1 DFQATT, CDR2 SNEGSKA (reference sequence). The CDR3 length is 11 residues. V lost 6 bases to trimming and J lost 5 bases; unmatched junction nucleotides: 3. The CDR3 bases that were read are TGCAGTGCCAAACAGGGGTATGGC. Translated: CSAKQGYG. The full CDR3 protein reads CSAKQGYGYTF.

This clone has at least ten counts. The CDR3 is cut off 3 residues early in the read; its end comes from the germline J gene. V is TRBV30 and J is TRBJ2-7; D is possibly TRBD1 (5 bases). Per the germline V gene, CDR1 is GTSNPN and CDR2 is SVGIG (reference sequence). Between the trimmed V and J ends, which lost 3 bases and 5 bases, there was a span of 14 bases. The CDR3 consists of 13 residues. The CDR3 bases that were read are TGTGCCTGGAGGAATAGGGGCGGCGACGAG. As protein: CAWRNRGGDE. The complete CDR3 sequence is CAWRNRGGDEQYF.

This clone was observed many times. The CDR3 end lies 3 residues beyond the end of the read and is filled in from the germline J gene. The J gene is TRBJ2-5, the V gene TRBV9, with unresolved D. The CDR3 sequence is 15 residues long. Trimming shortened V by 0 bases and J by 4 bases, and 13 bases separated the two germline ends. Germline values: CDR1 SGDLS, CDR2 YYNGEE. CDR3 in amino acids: CASSVEGSWRETQYF. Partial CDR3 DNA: TGTGCCAGCAGCGTAGAGGGTAGTTGGAGAGAGACC.

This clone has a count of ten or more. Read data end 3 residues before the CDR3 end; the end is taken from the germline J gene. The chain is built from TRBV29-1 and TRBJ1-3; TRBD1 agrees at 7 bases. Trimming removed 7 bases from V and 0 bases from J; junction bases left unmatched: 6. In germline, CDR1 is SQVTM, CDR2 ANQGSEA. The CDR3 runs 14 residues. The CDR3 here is CSAQRTGSGNTIYF. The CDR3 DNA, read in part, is TGCAGCGCCCAAAGGACAGGCTCTGGAAACACC.

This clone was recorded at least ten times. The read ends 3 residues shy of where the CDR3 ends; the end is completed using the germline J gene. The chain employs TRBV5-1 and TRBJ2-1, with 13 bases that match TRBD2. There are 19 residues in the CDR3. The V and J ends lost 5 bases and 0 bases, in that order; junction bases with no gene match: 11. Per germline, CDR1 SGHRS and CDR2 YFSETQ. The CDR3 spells CASRAPGLAGQSSYNEQFF. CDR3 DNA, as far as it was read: TGCGCCAGCAGGGCCCCGGGACTAGCGGGACAGAGCTCCTACAATGAG.

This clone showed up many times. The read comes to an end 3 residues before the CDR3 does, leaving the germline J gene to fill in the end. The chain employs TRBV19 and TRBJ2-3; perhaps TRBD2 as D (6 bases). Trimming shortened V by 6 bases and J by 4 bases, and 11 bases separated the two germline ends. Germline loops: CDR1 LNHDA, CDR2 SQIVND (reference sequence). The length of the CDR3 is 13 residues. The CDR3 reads CASSGRGADTQYF. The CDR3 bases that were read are TGTGCCAGTAGCGGGAGAGGGGCAGATACG. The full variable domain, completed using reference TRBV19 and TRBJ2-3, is DGGITQSPKYLFRKEGQNVTLSCEQNLNHDAMYWYRQDPGQGLRLIYYSQIVNDFQKGDIAEGYSVSREKKESFPLTVTSAQKNPTAFYLCASSGRGADTQYFGPGTRLTVL.

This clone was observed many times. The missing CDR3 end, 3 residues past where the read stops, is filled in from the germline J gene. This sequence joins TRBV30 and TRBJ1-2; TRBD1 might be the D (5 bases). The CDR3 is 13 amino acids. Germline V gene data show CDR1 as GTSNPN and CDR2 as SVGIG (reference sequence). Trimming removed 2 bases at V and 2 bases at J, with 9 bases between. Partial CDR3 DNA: TGTGCCTGGAGTACAGGTTTAAACTATGGC. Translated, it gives CAWSTGLNYG. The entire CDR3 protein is CAWSTGLNYGYTF.

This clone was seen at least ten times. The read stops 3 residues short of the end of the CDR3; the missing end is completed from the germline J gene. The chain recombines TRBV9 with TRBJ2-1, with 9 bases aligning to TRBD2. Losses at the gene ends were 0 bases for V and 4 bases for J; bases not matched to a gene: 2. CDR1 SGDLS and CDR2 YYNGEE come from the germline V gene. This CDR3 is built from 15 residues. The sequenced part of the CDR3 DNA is TGTGCCAGCAGCGTAGGTAGCGGGAGATACAATGAG. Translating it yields CASSVGSGRYNE. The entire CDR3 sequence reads CASSVGSGRYNEQFF.

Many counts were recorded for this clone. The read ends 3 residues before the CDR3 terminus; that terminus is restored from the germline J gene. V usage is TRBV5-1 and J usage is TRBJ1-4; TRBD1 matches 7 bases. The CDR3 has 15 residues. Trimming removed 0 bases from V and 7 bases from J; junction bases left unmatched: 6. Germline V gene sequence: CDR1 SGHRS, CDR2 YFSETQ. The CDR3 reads CASSLDATGFEKLFF. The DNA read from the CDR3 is TGCGCCAGCAGCTTGGATGCGACAGGGTTTGAAAAA.

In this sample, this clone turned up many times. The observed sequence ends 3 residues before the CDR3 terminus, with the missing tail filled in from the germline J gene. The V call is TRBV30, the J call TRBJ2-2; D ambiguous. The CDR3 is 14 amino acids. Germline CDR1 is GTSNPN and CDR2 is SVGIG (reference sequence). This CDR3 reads CAWSWSTANEKLFF. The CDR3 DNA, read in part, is TGTGCCTGGAGTTGGTCAACAGCTAATGAAAAG.

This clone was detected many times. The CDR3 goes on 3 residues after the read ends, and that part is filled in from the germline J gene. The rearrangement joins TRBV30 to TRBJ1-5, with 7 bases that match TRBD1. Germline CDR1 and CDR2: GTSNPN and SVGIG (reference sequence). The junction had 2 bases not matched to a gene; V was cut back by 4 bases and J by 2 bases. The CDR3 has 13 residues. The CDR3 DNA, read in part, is TGTGCCTGGAAAGGACAGGGCAATCAGCCC. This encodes CAWKGQGNQP. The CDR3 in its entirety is CAWKGQGNQPQHF.

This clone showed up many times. The CDR3 loop reads CASSLRQGLSYNEQFF. The part of the CDR3 DNA that was read is TGTGCCAGTAGTCTCCGACAGGGCCTCTCCTACAATGAG. The gene calls are TRBV19 and TRBJ2-1; 7 positions agree with TRBD1. The read ends 3 residues shy of where the CDR3 ends; the end is completed using the germline J gene. Germline CDR1 LNHDA, CDR2 SQIVND (reference sequence). The CDR3 sequence is 16 residues long. V dropped 5 bases and J dropped 0; count of bases not matched to a gene: 7.

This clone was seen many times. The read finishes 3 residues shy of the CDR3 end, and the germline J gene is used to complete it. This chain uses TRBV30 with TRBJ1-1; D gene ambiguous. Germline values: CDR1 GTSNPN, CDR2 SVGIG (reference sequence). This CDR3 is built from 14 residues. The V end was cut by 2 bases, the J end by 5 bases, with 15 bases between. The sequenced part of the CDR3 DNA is TGTGCCTGGAGTCCCCTTGGAGGGCTAACTGAA. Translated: CAWSPLGGLTE. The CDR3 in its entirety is CAWSPLGGLTEAFF.

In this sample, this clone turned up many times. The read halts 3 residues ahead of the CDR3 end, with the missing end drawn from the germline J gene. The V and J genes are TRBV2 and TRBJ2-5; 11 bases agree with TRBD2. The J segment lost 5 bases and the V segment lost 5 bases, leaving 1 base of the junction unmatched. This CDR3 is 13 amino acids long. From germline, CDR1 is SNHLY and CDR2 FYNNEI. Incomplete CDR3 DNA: TGTGCCAGCAGTATAGCGGGAGGGGAGACC. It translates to CASSIAGGET. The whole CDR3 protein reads CASSIAGGETQYF.

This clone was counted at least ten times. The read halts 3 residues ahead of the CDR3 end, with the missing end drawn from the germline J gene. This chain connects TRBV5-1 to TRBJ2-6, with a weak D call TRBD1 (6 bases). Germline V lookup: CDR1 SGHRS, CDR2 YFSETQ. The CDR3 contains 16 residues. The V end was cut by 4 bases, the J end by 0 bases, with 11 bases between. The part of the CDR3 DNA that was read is TGCGCCAGCAGCCGGACAGTTCTCTCTGGGGCCAACGTC. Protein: CASSRTVLSGANV. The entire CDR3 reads CASSRTVLSGANVLTF.

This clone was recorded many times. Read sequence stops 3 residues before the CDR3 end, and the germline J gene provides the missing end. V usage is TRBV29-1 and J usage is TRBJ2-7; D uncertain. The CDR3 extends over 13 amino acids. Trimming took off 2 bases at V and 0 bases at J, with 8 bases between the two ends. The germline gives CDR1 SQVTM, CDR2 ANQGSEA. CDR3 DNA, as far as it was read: TGCAGCGTTGAAACTGATTACTCCTACGAG. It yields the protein CSVETDYSYE. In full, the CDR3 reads CSVETDYSYEQYF.

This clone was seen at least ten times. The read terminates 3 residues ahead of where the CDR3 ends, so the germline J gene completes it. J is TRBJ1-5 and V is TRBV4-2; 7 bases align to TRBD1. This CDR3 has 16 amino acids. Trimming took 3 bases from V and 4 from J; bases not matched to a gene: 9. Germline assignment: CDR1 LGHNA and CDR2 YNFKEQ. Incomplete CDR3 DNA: TGTGCCAGCAGCCAGGACCCGGGACAGCAAAATCAGCCC. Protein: CASSQDPGQQNQP. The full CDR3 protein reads CASSQDPGQQNQPQHF.

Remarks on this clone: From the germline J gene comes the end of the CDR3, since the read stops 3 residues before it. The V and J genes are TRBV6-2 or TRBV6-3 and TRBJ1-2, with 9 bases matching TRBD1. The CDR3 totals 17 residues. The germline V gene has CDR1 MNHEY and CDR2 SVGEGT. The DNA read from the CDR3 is TGTGCCAGCAGTTACGCCGGGACAGGGACCCCTTACAATGAC. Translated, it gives CASSYAGTGTPYND. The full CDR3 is CASSYAGTGTPYNDYTF.

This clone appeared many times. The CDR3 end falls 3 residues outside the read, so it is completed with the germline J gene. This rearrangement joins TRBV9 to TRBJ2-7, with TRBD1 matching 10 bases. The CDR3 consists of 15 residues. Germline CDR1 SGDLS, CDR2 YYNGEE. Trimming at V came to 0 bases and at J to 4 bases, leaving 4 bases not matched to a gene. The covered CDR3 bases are TGTGCCAGCAGCGTAGGACAGGGGGCACAATACGAG. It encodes CASSVGQGAQYE. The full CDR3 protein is CASSVGQGAQYEQYF.

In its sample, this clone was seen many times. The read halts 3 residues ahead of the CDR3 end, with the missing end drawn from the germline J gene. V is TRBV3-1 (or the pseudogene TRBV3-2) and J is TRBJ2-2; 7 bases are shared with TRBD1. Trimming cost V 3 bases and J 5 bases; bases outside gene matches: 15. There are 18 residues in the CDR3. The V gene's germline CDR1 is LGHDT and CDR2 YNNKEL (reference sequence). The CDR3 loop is CASSQLRPRGKSTGELFF. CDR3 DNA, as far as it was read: TGTGCCAGCAGCCAGCTTCGCCCCAGGGGGAAAAGTACCGGGGAG.

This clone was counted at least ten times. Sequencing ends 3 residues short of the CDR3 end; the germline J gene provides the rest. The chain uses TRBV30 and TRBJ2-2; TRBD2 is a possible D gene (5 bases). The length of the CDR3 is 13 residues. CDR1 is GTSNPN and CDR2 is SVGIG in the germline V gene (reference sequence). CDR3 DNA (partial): TGTGGCACCGCGAGCGGAGTCACCGGGGAG. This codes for CGTASGVTGE. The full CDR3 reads CGTASGVTGELFF.

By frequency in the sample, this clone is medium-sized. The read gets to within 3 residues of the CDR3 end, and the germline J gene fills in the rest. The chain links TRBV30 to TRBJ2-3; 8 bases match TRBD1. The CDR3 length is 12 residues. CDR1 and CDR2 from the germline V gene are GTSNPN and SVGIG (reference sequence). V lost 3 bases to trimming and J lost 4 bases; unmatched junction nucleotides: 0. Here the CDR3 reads CAWRDRADTQYF. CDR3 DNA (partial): TGTGCCTGGAGGGACAGGGCAGATACG. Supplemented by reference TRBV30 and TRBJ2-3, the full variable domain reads SQTIHQWPATLVQPVGSPLSLECTVEGTSNPNLYWYRQAAGRGLQLLFYSVGIGQISSEVPQNLSASRPQDRQFILSSKKLLLSDSGFYLCAWRDRADTQYFGPGTRLTVL.

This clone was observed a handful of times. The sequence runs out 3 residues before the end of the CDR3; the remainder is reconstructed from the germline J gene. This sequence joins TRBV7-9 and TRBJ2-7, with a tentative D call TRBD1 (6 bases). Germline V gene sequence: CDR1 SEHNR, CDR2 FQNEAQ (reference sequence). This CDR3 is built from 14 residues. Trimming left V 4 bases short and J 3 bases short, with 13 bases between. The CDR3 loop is CASSWGLDYYEQYF. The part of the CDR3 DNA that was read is TGTGCCAGCAGCTGGGGGCTCGACTACTACGAG.

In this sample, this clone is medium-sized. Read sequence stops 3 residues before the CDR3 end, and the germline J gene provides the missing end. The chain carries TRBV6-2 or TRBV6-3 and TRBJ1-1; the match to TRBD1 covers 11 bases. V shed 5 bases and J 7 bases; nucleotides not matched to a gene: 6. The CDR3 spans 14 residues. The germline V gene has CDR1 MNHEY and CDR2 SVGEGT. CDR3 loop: CASSKRTGGDEAFF. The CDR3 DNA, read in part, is TGTGCCAGCAGTAAACGGACAGGGGGCGATGAA.

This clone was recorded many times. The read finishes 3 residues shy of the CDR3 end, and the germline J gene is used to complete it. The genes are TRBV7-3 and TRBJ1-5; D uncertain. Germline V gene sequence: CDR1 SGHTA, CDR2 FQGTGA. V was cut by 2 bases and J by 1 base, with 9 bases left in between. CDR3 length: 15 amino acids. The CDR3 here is CASSLAAESNQPQHF. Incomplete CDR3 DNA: TGTGCCAGCAGCTTAGCGGCAGAAAGCAATCAGCCC.

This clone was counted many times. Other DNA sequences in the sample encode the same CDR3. The CDR3: CSARDRLGASEAFF. The sequenced CDR3 bases are TGCAGTGCTAGAGATCGTCTGGGGGCATCTGAA. The gene calls are TRBV20-1 and TRBJ1-1; D is possibly TRBD1 (6 bases). Coverage ceases 3 residues before the CDR3 finishes, and the germline J gene fills in the end. The V end lost 0 bases, the J end lost 6 bases, and 14 bases lay between the germline ends. The CDR3 has 14 amino acids. Germline loops: CDR1 DFQATT, CDR2 SNEGSKA (reference sequence).

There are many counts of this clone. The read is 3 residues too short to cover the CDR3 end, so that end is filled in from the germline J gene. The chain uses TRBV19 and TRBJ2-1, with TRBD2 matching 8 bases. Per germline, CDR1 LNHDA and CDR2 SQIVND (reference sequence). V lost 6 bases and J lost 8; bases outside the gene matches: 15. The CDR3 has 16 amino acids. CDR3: CASRMAAGGYGHEQFF. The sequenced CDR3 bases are TGTGCCAGTAGGATGGCTGCGGGGGGATACGGACATGAG.

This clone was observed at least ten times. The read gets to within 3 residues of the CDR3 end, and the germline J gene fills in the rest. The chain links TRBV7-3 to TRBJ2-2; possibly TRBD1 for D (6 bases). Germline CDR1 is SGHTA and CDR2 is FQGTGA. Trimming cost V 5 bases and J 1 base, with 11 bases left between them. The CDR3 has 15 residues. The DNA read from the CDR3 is TGTGCCAGCAGCGTGGGACATGTGAACACCGGGGAG. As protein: CASSVGHVNTGE. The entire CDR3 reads CASSVGHVNTGELFF.

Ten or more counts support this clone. CDR3 DNA, as far as it was read: TGTGCCAGCAGCTTAGTTTCTGAGGCCAATGGC. As protein: CASSLVSEANG. The full CDR3 is CASSLVSEANGYTF. The chain uses TRBV7-9 and TRBJ1-2, with no clear D. The DNA ends 3 residues before the CDR3 does, and the rest of the CDR3 is filled in from the germline J gene. The CDR3 totals 14 residues. V was pared by 1 base and J by 6 bases, with 12 bases between. The germline CDR1 and CDR2 sequences are SEHNR and FQNEAQ (reference sequence).

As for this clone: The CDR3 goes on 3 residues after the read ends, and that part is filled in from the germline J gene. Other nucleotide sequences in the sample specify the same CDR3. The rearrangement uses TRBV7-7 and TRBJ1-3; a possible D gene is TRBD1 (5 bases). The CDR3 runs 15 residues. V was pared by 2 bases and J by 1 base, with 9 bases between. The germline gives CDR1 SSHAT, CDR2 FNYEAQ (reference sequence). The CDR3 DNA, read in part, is TGTGCCAGCAGCTTAAGTACAGGATCTGGAAACACC. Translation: CASSLSTGSGNT. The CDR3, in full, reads CASSLSTGSGNTIYF.

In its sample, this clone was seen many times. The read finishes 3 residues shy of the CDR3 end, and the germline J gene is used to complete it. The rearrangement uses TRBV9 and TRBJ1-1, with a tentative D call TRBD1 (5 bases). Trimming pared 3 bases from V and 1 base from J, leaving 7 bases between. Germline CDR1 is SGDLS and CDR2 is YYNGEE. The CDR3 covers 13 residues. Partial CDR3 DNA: TGTGCCAGCAGCGCTACAGGGAACACTGAA. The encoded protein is CASSATGNTE. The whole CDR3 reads CASSATGNTEAFF.

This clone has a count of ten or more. CDR3 loop: CAWSVRQATDTQYF. The sequenced part of the CDR3 DNA is TGTGCCTGGAGTGTAAGACAGGCTACAGATACG. This chain links TRBV30 with TRBJ2-3; D is possibly TRBD1 (6 bases). The DNA ends 3 residues before the CDR3 does, and the rest of the CDR3 is filled in from the germline J gene. Germline CDR1 and CDR2: GTSNPN and SVGIG (reference sequence). The CDR3 contains 14 residues. V was cut by 0 bases and J by 3 bases, with 10 bases left in between.